Here is one T cell receptor (beta chain) with its context. The antigen remains undetermined. One entry per CDR3 protein, called by TCRdb with MiXCR from the reads. The table has hundreds of thousands of distinct CDR3 sequences, 25% to 35% seen once. This sample is drawn from a study of T cell repertoires in cytomegalovirus infection. Study-wide results and limits: Predominance within the ex vivo response was attributable to HLA-C-restricted CMV-specific TCR beta clonotypes.

There are 14 residues in the CDR3. Trimming stripped 5 bases from V and 8 bases from J, with 16 bases between. The germline V gene has CDR1 LNHDA and CDR2 SQIVND (reference sequence). The TCR comes from a human donor in good health (CMV status not recorded). Some clones in this sample may be carry-over from other donors' samples. The V and J genes are TRBV19 and TRBJ1-5; the D is unclear. This material consisted of cultured PBMCs, taken from culture after CMV antigen stimulation. The CDR3, as DNA: TGTGCCAGTAGTTTTGGACGGGCGGTCAAGCCCCAGCATTTT. It yields the protein CASSFGRAVKPQHF.